These 3 T cell receptor beta chains share one sample of origin, sequenced in a study of molecular identifiers for immune sequencing clone quantification. TCRdb called the PCR reads again in MiXCR, with one record for every CDR3 protein. The sample yields approximately 54,000 distinct CDR3 sequences, roughly a quarter seen once. The sample was naive CD8+ T cells from blood, with Jurkat cell RNA spiked in. The subset denotes: FACS-sorted CD8+CD4-CCR7+CD45RA+ naive T cells. The origin of the receptors is a human donor in good health. Some libraries in this study had Jurkat cell RNA spiked in.

This clonotype was seen a single time. A read error is likely, as this CDR3 ends without the conserved phenylalanine or tryptophan. The J gene is TRBJ2-3, the V gene TRBV13; D unclear. Germline-derived CDR1 and CDR2 are PRHDT and FYEKMQ (reference sequence). Trimming cost V 5 bases and J 4 bases, with 13 bases left between them. This CDR3 spans 14 amino acids. The CDR3 loop is CASSDRVFSDTQYV. The DNA for the CDR3 is TGTGCCAGCAGCGATCGGGTGTTCTCAGATACGCAGTATGTT.

As regards this clonotype: This may come from a read error, since a much larger clone is one base off. The chain couples TRBV12-5 to TRBJ2-7, with D perhaps being TRBD1 or TRBD2 (5 bases each). The CDR3 length is 14 residues. The germline CDR1 and CDR2 sequences are LGHNT and FRNRAP. The CDR3 is CASGYGGGSYELYF. CDR3 nucleotide sequence: TGTGCTAGTGGTTATGGGGGTGGCTCCTACGAGCTGTACTTC.

As regards this clonotype: This may be a read error, as it is one base from a much larger clone. No conserved phenylalanine or tryptophan is present at the end of the CDR3, so a read error is the likely explanation. The CDR3 spells CASSSRDILGTDTQYL. The DNA for the CDR3 is TGTGCCAGCAGCTCCAGGGACATTTTGGGCACAGATACGCAGTATCTT. The genes are TRBV7-9 and TRBJ2-3, with D tentatively TRBD1 (6 bases). Trimming left V 4 bases short and J 1 base short, with 15 bases between. The CDR3 runs to 16 residues. The germline V gene encodes CDR1 SEHNR and CDR2 FQNEAQ (reference sequence).